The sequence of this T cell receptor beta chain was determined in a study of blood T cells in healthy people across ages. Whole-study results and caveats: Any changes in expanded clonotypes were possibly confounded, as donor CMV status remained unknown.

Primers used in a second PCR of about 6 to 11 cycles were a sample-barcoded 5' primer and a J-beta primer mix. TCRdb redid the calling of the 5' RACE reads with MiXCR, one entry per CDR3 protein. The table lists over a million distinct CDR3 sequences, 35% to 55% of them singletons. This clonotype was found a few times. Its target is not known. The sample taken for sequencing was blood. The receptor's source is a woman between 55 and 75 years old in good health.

CDR3 in DNA: TGTGCCAGCAGTTTGACTAGGTTCTACAATGAGCAGTTCTTC. Translating gives CASSLTRFYNEQFF. The chain combines TRBV27 with TRBJ2-1, with D perhaps matching TRBD2 (6 bases). V lost 3 bases to trimming and J lost 3 bases, with 9 bases between them. CDR1 is MNHEY and CDR2 is SMNVEV in the germline V gene (reference sequence). The CDR3 runs 14 residues.